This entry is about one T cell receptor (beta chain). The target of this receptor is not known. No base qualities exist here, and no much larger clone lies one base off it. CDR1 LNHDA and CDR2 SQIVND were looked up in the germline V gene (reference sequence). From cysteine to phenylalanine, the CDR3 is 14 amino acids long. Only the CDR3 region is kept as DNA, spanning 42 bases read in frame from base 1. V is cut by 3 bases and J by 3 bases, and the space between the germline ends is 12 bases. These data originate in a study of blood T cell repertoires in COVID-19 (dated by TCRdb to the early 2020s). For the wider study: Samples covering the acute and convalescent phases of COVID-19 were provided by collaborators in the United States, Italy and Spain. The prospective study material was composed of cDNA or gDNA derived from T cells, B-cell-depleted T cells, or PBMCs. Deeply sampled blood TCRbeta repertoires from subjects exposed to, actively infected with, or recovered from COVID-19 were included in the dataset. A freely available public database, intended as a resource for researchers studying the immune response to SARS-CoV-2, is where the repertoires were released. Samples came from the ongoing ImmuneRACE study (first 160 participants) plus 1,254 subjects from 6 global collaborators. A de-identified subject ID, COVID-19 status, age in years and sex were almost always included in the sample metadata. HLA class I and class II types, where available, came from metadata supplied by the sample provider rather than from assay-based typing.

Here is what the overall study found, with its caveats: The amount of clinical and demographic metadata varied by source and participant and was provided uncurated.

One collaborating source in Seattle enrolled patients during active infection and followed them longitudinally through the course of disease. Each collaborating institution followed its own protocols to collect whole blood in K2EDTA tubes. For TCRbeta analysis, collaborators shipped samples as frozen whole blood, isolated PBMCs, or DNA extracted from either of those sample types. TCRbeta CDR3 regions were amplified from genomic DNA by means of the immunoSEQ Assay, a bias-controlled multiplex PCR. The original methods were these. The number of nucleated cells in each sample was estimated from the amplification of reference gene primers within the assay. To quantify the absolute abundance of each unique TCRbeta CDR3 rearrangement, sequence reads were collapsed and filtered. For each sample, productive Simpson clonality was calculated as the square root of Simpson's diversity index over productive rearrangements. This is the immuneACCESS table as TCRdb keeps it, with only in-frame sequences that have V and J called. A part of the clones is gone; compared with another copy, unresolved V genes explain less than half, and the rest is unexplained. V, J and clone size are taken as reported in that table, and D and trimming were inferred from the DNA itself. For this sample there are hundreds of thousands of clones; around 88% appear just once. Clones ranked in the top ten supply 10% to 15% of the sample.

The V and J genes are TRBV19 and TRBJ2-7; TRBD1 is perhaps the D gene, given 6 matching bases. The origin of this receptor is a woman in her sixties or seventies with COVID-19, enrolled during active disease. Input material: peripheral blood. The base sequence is TGTGCCAGTAGTATCTTCGCAGGGGACTACGAGCAGTACTTC. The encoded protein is CASSIFAGDYEQYF.